Below are 5 T cell receptor beta chains sequenced from a single sample in a study of blood T cell repertoires in COVID-19. Libraries were prepared by immunoSEQ multiplex PCR; TCRdb keeps only in-frame clonotypes and omits some of them. The sample yields 120,000 or so clones, about 89% seen once. Specimen: peripheral blood. The receptors come from an older woman with acute or convalescent COVID-19.

The chain combines TRBV2 with TRBJ2-3, with 10 bases aligning to TRBD2. The CDR3 runs 16 residues. Germline CDR1 is SNHLY and CDR2 is FYNNEI. Germline trimming cut 1 base from V and 4 bases from J; bases unmatched to any gene: 5. CDR3 sequence reads: CASSEGLAGSPDTQYF. The CDR3 bases are TGTGCCAGCAGTGAAGGACTAGCGGGTAGCCCAGATACGCAGTATTTT. Combining the CDR3 with reference TRBV2 and TRBJ2-3 gives the whole variable domain EPEVTQTPSHQVTQMGQEVILRCVPISNHLYFYWYRQILGQKVEFLVSFYNNEISEKSEIFDDQFSVERPDGSNFTLKIRSTKLEDSAMYFCASSEGLAGSPDTQYFGPGTRLTVL.

CDR3 sequence reads: CATSRGGSPDEQFF. The CDR3 DNA sequence: TGTGCCACCAGCAGAGGAGGTAGCCCCGATGAGCAGTTCTTC. The V call is TRBV15, the J call TRBJ2-1; no firm D call. CDR1 and CDR2 from the germline V gene are LNHNV and YYDKDF (reference sequence). V was trimmed by 1 base and J by 8 bases, leaving 12 bases between them. This CDR3 is 14 amino acids long.

In its sample, this clone was seen a few times. The chain couples TRBV4-2 to TRBJ1-3; D not resolved. Germline values: CDR1 LGHNA, CDR2 YNFKEQ. The CDR3 covers 13 residues. Trimming left V 1 base short and J 3 bases short, with 4 bases between. CDR3 protein: CASSQVGGNTIYF. The CDR3 coding sequence is TGTGCCAGCAGCCAAGTCGGTGGAAACACCATATATTTT.

The CDR3 coding sequence is TGTGCCAGCAGCGTAGTTCCCGACGGGGCGGGGGGTTCACCCCTCCACTTT. Protein product: CASSVVPDGAGGSPLHF. This chain links TRBV9 with TRBJ1-6; D is possibly TRBD1 (5 bases). CDR1 and CDR2 (germline): SGDLS, YYNGEE. This CDR3 region has 17 residues. The V and J ends lost 0 bases and 9 bases respectively, with 19 bases between them.

This clone was observed a few times. The V call is TRBV30, the J call TRBJ1-1; D gene unclear. There are 14 residues in the CDR3. The germline V and J ends were trimmed by 0 bases and 4 bases, with 12 bases remaining between them. Germline CDR1 GTSNPN, CDR2 SVGIG (reference sequence). CDR3 region: CAWSVVGTGTEAFF. In nucleotides, the CDR3 is TGTGCCTGGAGTGTAGTTGGTACGGGCACTGAAGCTTTCTTT.